The clone carrying this T cell receptor (beta chain) was seen at least ten times. The antigen remains unidentified. It was by quantitative 5'-RACE with molecular barcodes that TCR beta libraries were made. TCRdb re-called the 5' RACE reads with MiXCR, one entry per CDR3 protein. This table holds approximately 550,000 distinct CDR3 sequences, roughly 13% found once. The sample comes from a study of CD8 T cells in ankylosing spondylitis. The study, taken as a whole, reports: Certain motif variants had earlier been reported in reactive arthritis synovial fluid and blood. Ankylosing spondylitis blood appeared to carry a characteristic TCR beta motif of several highly homologous variants.

Sequenced: blood, either unsorted or a sorted T cell fraction (not recorded which). The clonotype comes from a male donor with ankylosing spondylitis.

CDR3 region: CASSLKIQGNTEAFF. CDR3 DNA: TGCGCCAGCAGCTTGAAAATACAGGGGAACACTGAAGCTTTCTTT. The genes are TRBV5-1 and TRBJ1-1, with TRBD1 as a possible D gene (6 bases). The CDR3 is 15 residues long. With 1 base removed from V and 1 base from J, the gap between germline ends came to 11 bases. CDR1 is SGHRS, CDR2 YFSETQ, per germline. The full variable domain, in which reference TRBV5-1 and TRBJ1-1 provide the parts outside the CDR3, is KAGVTQTPRYLIKTRGQQVTLSCSPISGHRSVSWYQQTPGQGLQFLFEYFSETQRNKGNFPGRFSGRQFSNSRSEMNVSTLELGDSALYLCASSLKIQGNTEAFFGQGTRLTVV.